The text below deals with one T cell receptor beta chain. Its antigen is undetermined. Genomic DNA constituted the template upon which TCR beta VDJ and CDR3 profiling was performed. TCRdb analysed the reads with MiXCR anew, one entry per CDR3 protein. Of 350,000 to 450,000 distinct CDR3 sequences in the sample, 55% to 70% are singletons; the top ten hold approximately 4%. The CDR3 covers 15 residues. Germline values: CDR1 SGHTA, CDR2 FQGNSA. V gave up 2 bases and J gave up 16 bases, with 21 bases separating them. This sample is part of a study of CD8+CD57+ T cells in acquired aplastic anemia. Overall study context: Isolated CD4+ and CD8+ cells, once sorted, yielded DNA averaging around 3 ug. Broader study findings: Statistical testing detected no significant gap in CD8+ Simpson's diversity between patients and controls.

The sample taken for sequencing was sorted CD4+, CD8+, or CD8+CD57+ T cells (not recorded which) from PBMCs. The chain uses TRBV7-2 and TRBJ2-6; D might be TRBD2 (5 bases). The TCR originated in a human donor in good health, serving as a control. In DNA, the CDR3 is TGTGCCAGCAGCTTAAATTCAGGCGGCGACTACGAGCTGACTTTC. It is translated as CASSLNSGGDYELTF.